A selection of T cell receptor beta chains follows, all from one sample in a study of CD8 T cells in Susac syndrome. MiXCR was run by TCRdb on the immunoSEQ multiplex PCR reads, yielding one entry per CDR3 protein. In the table there are 100,000 to 150,000 distinct CDR3 sequences, 93% of which are singletons. Sample: CD4+ T cells from PBMCs. The receptors come from a human donor with multiple sclerosis. Each CDR3 is given with its conserved first and last residue. Each record gives: CDR3 protein, V gene, J gene, CDR3 length.

CDR3aa: CASSPKYQPQHF
v_gene: TRBV19
j_gene: TRBJ1-5
len: 12

CDR3aa: CAISGHLDGVRSPLHF
v_gene: TRBV10-3
j_gene: TRBJ1-6
len: 16

CDR3aa: CSVRRDAGTEAFF
v_gene: TRBV29-1
j_gene: TRBJ1-1
len: 13

CDR3aa: CASSQQYGAGGRTDTQYF
v_gene: TRBV3-1
j_gene: TRBJ2-3
len: 18

CDR3aa: CSAGAGIKGAGADTQYF
v_gene: TRBV20-1
j_gene: TRBJ2-3
len: 17

CDR3aa: CASSSWRERETQYF
v_gene: TRBV7-3
j_gene: TRBJ2-5
len: 14

CDR3aa: CSARTALNTEAFF
v_gene: TRBV20-1
j_gene: TRBJ1-1
len: 13

CDR3aa: CASSQDGRVQPQHF
v_gene: TRBV3-1
j_gene: TRBJ1-5
len: 14

CDR3aa: CASMEGLSGANVLTF
v_gene: TRBV6-6
j_gene: TRBJ2-6
len: 15

CDR3aa: CASSLQEPYWQPQHF
v_gene: TRBV28
j_gene: TRBJ1-5
len: 15

CDR3aa: CASSLTTSSYEQYF
v_gene: TRBV5-1
j_gene: TRBJ2-7
len: 14

CDR3aa: CASSVVYDTEAFF
v_gene: TRBV9
j_gene: TRBJ1-1
len: 13

CDR3aa: CASSFLDTGELFF
v_gene: TRBV7-9
j_gene: TRBJ2-2
len: 13

CDR3aa: CASSTSGGQETQYF
v_gene: TRBV9
j_gene: TRBJ2-5
len: 14

CDR3aa: CASSLYALRGETQYF
v_gene: TRBV27
j_gene: TRBJ2-5
len: 15

CDR3aa: CASSLGHSTDTQYF
v_gene: TRBV7-3
j_gene: TRBJ2-3
len: 14

CDR3aa: CASSSHRLNRGRFDVQGYTF
v_gene: TRBV5-1
j_gene: TRBJ1-2
len: 20

CDR3aa: CACRPVQPGEQYF
v_gene: TRBV6-1
j_gene: TRBJ2-7
len: 13

CDR3aa: CASSQDFGESNQPQHF
v_gene: TRBV4-2
j_gene: TRBJ1-5
len: 16

CDR3aa: CASSQDLGHGYLYTQYF
v_gene: TRBV14
j_gene: TRBJ2-3
len: 17

CDR3aa: CASSQVEIEQFF
v_gene: TRBV4-2
j_gene: TRBJ2-1
len: 12

CDR3aa: CASSDGLGQPQHF
v_gene: TRBV6-4
j_gene: TRBJ1-5
len: 13

CDR3aa: CASSTRQGWASNQPQHF
v_gene: TRBV19
j_gene: TRBJ1-5
len: 17

CDR3aa: CASSLEGVNGELFF
v_gene: TRBV5-1
j_gene: TRBJ2-2
len: 14

CDR3aa: CASRPNAGRNGYTF
v_gene: TRBV3-1
j_gene: TRBJ1-2
len: 14

CDR3aa: CASSLGGDRNQPQHF
v_gene: TRBV7-9
j_gene: TRBJ1-5
len: 15

CDR3aa: CASSLGNEETQYF
v_gene: TRBV7-9
j_gene: TRBJ2-5
len: 13

CDR3aa: CAWSVRGSEAFF
v_gene: TRBV30
j_gene: TRBJ1-1
len: 12

CDR3aa: CSARPRTGQGQPQHF
v_gene: TRBV20-1
j_gene: TRBJ1-5
len: 15

CDR3aa: CSASTPDRAGETQYF
v_gene: TRBV20-1
j_gene: TRBJ2-5
len: 15